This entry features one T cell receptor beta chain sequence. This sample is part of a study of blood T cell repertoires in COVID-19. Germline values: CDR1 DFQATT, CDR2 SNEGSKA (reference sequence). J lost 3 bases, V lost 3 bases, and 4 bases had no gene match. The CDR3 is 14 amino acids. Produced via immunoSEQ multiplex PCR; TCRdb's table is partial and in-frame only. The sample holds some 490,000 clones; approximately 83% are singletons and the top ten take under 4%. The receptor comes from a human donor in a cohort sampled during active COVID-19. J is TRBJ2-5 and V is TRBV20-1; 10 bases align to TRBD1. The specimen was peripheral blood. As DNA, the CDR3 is TGCAGTGCTAGTAGGGACAGGGGAGAAGAGACCCAGTACTTC. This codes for CSASRDRGEETQYF.